Shown below are 20 T cell receptor beta chains from a single sample sequenced in a study of T cells in Graves' hyperthyroidism and ophthalmopathy. Using RNA transcripts as the source, TCR beta CDR3 regions were amplified. The TCR CDR3 was amplified in a first-round RT-PCR using the HTBI primer set. Each CDR3 protein is one row after TCRdb ran MiXCR on the multiplex PCR reads. The table includes 140,000 or so distinct CDR3 sequences, approximately 24% detected once. Sequencing was carried out using blood. The origin of the receptors is a woman aged 50 to 60 with Graves' hyperthyroidism that later progressed to Graves' ophthalmopathy.

In this sample, this clonotype turned up many times. CDR3 bases: TGTGCCAGCAGACAGAGGGTTTGGGAAGGGGCCAAGAGAGGCAATGAGCAGTTCTTC. Translation: CASRQRVWEGAKRGNEQFF. This chain links TRBV28 with TRBJ2-1; D assignment may be TRBD1 or TRBD2 (5 bases each). Germline V lookup: CDR1 MDHEN, CDR2 SYDVKM. There are 19 residues in the CDR3. Trimming shortened V by 6 bases and J by 6 bases, and 30 bases separated the two germline ends.

This clonotype was found once. This chain joins TRBV6-1 and TRBJ2-1; no definite D call. The ends were cut back, 5 bases at V and 8 bases at J, with 19 bases in the middle. CDR3 length: 15 amino acids. Germline V CDR1 and CDR2: MNHNS, SASEGT. In DNA form, the CDR3 reads TGTGCCAGCAGTCCCTCTGGGCCAGCATTGGATGAGCAGTTCTTC. Its protein product is CASSPSGPALDEQFF.

This clonotype was seen a handful of times. The chain has TRBV12-3 or TRBV12-4 and TRBJ2-1; D might be TRBD2 (5 bases). The CDR3 contains 16 residues. V was trimmed by 4 bases and J by 1 base, leaving 14 bases between them. The CDR3 DNA reads TGTGCCAGCAGTTCCCTATCGGGCGGGTCCTACAATGAGCAGTTCTTC. As protein: CASSSLSGGSYNEQFF.

This chain uses TRBV29-1 with TRBJ2-1; no firm D call. This CDR3 comprises 10 residues. Germline V gives CDR1 SQVTM, CDR2 ANQGSEA. Trimming pared 8 bases from V and 7 bases from J, leaving 9 bases between. The CDR3 sequence: CSLGINEQFF. CDR3 DNA: TGCAGCCTCGGAATTAATGAGCAGTTCTTC.

This clonotype showed up many times. The J gene is TRBJ2-5, the V gene TRBV6-1; TRBD1 aligns across 7 bases. The V gene's germline CDR1 is MNHNS and CDR2 SASEGT. With V trimmed by 5 bases and J by 5 bases, 11 bases remained unmatched. This CDR3 is built from 15 residues. This CDR3 reads CASSTDRQGRETQYF. CDR3 coding DNA: TGTGCCAGCAGTACCGACAGACAGGGACGGGAGACCCAGTACTTC.

There are many counts of this clonotype. The chain employs TRBV27 and TRBJ2-7, with 8 bases lining up with TRBD2. V was clipped by 6 bases and J by 3 bases; unmatched bases: 13. CDR3 length: 16 residues. CDR1 MNHEY and CDR2 SMNVEV come from the germline V gene (reference sequence). For the CDR3, the DNA is TGTGCCAGCAGCCGGTCCGGACTAGCTTTAAACTACGAGCAGTACTTC. Amino acids: CASSRSGLALNYEQYF.

Note on this clonotype: The junction departs from the called germline gene at one end, perhaps through a read error. The J gene is TRBJ2-5, the V gene TRBV7-3, with 8 bases matching TRBD2. Germline V gene sequence: CDR1 SGHTA, CDR2 FQGTGA. The CDR3 runs to 16 residues. This CDR3 reads CASSLGSGSTREAQYF. Written as DNA, the CDR3 is TGTGCCAGCAGCTTGGGCAGCGGGAGCACTCGAGAGGCCCAGTACTTC.

With regard to this clonotype: This may stem from a read error, because a much larger clone lies one nucleotide away. The rearrangement uses TRBV6-9 and TRBJ2-7; D unresolved. The V gene's germline CDR1 is MNHGY and CDR2 SVAAGI. V shed 3 bases and J shed 0 bases, with 18 bases lying between them. The CDR3 extends over 17 amino acids. Here the CDR3 reads CASSYPTTTESSYEQYF. CDR3 nucleotide sequence: TGTGCCAGCAGTTACCCTACAACGACGGAAAGCTCCTACGAGCAGTACTTC.

This chain joins TRBV7-8 and TRBJ1-2, with a weak D call TRBD1 (5 bases). The germline V gene has CDR1 SGHVS and CDR2 FQNEAQ. V lost 5 bases, J lost 2 bases, and 12 bases lay in between. The CDR3 is 14 amino acids. The CDR3 region is CASSLGGANYGYTF. As DNA, the CDR3 is TGTGCCAGCAGCCTGGGGGGAGCAAACTATGGCTACACCTTC.

This clonotype was counted ten times or more. The chain recombines TRBV7-9 with TRBJ2-5, with TRBD2 identical over 10 bases. With V trimmed by 1 base and J by 4 bases, 6 bases remained unmatched. Germline loops: CDR1 SEHNR, CDR2 FQNEAQ (reference sequence). The CDR3 extends over 16 amino acids. The CDR3 reads CASSLVLAGDGETQYF. The CDR3 DNA reads TGTGCCAGCAGCTTAGTTCTAGCGGGAGACGGAGAGACCCAGTACTTC.

The chain carries TRBV28 and TRBJ2-1; D gene uncertain. The CDR3 totals 12 residues. V lost 9 bases and J lost 2, with 8 bases in between. Germline lookup yields CDR1 MDHEN and CDR2 SYDVKM. The CDR3 is CASAGTYNEQFF. The CDR3 bases are TGTGCCAGTGCTGGGACCTACAATGAGCAGTTCTTC.

This clonotype was observed at least ten times. The chain is built from TRBV30 and TRBJ1-1, with 7 bases fitting TRBD1. The germline V gene encodes CDR1 GTSNPN and CDR2 SVGIG (reference sequence). Trimming removed 2 bases from V and 7 bases from J; junction bases left unmatched: 7. This CDR3 is 13 amino acids long. The CDR3 sequence is CAWSKGTDLEAFF. As DNA, the CDR3 is TGTGCCTGGAGTAAAGGGACAGATCTTGAAGCTTTCTTT. Full variable domain (missing parts from reference TRBV30 and TRBJ1-1): SQTIHQWPATLVQPVGSPLSLECTVEGTSNPNLYWYRQAAGRGLQLLFYSVGIGQISSEVPQNLSASRPQDRQFILSSKKLLLSDSGFYLCAWSKGTDLEAFFGQGTRLTVV.

This clonotype was seen ten or more times. CDR3 DNA sequence: TGTGCCAGCAGTTACTCCAGGGCCACTGAAGCTTTCTTT. Translation: CASSYSRATEAFF. The V gene is TRBV6-5, the J gene TRBJ1-1, with D possibly being TRBD1 (5 bases). Germline CDR1 and CDR2: MNHEY and SVGAGI. V dropped 0 bases and J dropped 4 bases, with 6 bases sitting between them. This CDR3 comprises 13 residues.

There are many counts of this clonotype. The chain couples TRBV29-1 to TRBJ2-7; 11 bases align to TRBD2. Trimming cost V 4 bases and J 6 bases; bases outside gene matches: 5. In germline, CDR1 is SQVTM, CDR2 ANQGSEA. CDR3 size: 13 residues. This CDR3 is CSVATSGSSEQYF. The CDR3 region has the DNA TGCAGCGTTGCTACTAGCGGGAGTAGCGAGCAGTACTTC.

Ten or more counts support this clonotype. This chain uses TRBV28 with TRBJ2-7, with TRBD1 matching over 8 bases. V was clipped by 4 bases and J by 6 bases; unmatched bases: 11. Looked up from germline, CDR1 is MDHEN and CDR2 is SYDVKM. This CDR3 contains 15 residues. The CDR3 reads CASSSSYRGAGEQYF. For the CDR3, the DNA is TGTGCCAGCAGTTCATCTTACAGGGGGGCAGGCGAGCAGTACTTC.

This clonotype was observed at least ten times. This rearrangement joins TRBV7-2 to TRBJ2-7; maybe TRBD2 (5 bases). V was shortened by 2 bases and J by 5 bases, with 10 bases between the two germline ends. This CDR3 has 13 residues. Germline values: CDR1 SGHTA, CDR2 FQGNSA. DNA for the CDR3: TGTGCCAGCAGCTTAAGGTCCGGGGACGAGCAGTACTTC. As protein: CASSLRSGDEQYF.

This clonotype has a count of ten or more. The chain has TRBV5-6 and TRBJ2-1; 10 bases agree with TRBD1. The CDR3 runs 13 residues. V lost 7 bases to trimming and J lost 8 bases; unmatched junction nucleotides: 6. Germline values: CDR1 SGHDT, CDR2 YYEEEE. The CDR3 loop is CASGDRGRDEQFF. CDR3 DNA: TGTGCCAGCGGGGACAGGGGAAGAGATGAGCAGTTCTTC.

This clonotype has a count of ten or more. J is TRBJ2-5 and V is TRBV29-1, with D possibly being TRBD1 (5 bases). The ends were cut back, 4 bases at V and 4 bases at J, with 10 bases in the middle. CDR3 length: 12 amino acids. CDR1 and CDR2 (germline): SQVTM, ANQGSEA. The CDR3 coding sequence is TGCAGCGTTGGCCAGGGAAGAGAGACCCAGTACTTC. Protein product: CSVGQGRETQYF.

The chain links TRBV6-1 to TRBJ1-2, with 7 bases identical to TRBD1. This CDR3 spans 16 amino acids. In germline, CDR1 is MNHNS, CDR2 SASEGT. Trimming cost V 6 bases and J 1 base; bases outside gene matches: 11. The CDR3 sequence is CASSHKGQGGNYGYTF. The CDR3 DNA follows: TGTGCCAGCAGCCATAAAGGGCAGGGGGGTAACTATGGCTACACCTTC.

At least ten counts were recorded for this clonotype. V gene TRBV29-1 combines with J gene TRBJ2-7; 9 nucleotides agree with TRBD2. The J segment lost 6 bases and the V segment lost 5 bases, leaving 8 bases of the junction unmatched. The CDR3 spans 13 residues. Looked up from germline, CDR1 is SQVTM and CDR2 is ANQGSEA. The CDR3 coding sequence is TGCAGCGTTTGGGAAAAAGCGGGGGGCGAGCAGTACTTC. This translates into CSVWEKAGGEQYF.